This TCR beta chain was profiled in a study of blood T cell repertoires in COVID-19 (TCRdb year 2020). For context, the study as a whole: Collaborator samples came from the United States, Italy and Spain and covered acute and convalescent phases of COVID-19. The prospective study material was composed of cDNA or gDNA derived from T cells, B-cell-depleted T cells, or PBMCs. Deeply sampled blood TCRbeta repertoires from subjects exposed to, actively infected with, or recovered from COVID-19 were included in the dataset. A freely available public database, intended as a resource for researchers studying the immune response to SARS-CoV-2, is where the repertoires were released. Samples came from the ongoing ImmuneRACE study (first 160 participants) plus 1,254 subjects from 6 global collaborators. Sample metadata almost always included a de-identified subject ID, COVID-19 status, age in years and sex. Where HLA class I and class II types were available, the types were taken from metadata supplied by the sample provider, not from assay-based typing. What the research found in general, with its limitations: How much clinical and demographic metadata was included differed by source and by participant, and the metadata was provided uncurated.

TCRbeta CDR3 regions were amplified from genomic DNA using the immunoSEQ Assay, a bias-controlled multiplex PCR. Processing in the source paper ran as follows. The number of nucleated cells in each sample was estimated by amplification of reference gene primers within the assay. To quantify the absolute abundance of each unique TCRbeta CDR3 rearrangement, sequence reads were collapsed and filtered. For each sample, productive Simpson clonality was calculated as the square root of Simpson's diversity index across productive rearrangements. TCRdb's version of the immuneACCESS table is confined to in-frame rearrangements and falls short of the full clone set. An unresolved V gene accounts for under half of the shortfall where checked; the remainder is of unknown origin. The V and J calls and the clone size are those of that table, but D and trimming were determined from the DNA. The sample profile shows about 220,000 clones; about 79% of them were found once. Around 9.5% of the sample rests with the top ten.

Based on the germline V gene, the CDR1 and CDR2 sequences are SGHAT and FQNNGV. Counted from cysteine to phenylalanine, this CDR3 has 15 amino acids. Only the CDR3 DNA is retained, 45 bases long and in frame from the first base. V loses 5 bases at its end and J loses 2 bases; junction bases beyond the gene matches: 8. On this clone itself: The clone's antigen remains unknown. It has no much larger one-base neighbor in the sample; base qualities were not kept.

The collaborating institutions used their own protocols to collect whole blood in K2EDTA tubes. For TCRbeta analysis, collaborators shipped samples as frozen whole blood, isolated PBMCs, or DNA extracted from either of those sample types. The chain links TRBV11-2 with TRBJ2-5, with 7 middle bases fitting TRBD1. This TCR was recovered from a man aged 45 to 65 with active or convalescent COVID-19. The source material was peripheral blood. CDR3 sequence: CASSQTPGQQETQYF. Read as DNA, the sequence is TGTGCCAGCAGCCAAACCCCGGGACAGCAAGAGACCCAGTACTTC. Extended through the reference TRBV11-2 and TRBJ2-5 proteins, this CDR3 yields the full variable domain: EAGVAQSPRYKIIEKRQSVAFWCNPISGHATLYWYQQILGQGPKLLIQFQNNGVVDDSQLPKDRFSAERLKGVDSTLKIQPAKLEDSAVYLCASSQTPGQQETQYFGPGTRLLVL.